This note documents a single T cell receptor beta chain sequence. The data were obtained in a study of Ad26.COV2.S vaccination and SARS-CoV-2 variants. The wider study: A participant enrolled in the COV1001 Ad26.COV2.S trial arm provided the sample. Administration of Ad26.COV2.S was intramuscular, either once or twice 56 days apart.

CDR3 length: 15 residues. The germline V gene has CDR1 SGHRS and CDR2 YFSETQ. J was trimmed by 4 bases and V by 4 bases; bases with no gene match: 6. Treatment of the sample: 19 received Ad26.COV2.S at low or high dose, single or two shots; about 5 received placebo; per-sample allocation not given. Sampling occurred on day 63 after the first vaccine or placebo injection. Generated by immunoSEQ multiplex PCR, the TCRdb table keeps only in-frame clones and is missing some. Here the sample spans hundreds of thousands of clones, 80% to 95% being singletons. The sequence was collected from a person aged 18-65 years who received the Ad26.COV2.S COVID-19 vaccine or a placebo. The V call is TRBV5-1, the J call TRBJ2-1, with TRBD2 identical over 9 bases. Sample: peripheral blood, taken in a trial of Ad26.COV2.S vaccine versus placebo. The CDR3 loop is CASSRETSGYNEQFF. The DNA for the CDR3 is TGCGCCAGCAGCCGAGAGACTAGCGGTTACAATGAGCAGTTCTTC.